The clone carrying this TCR beta chain was seen only once. The data stem from a study of blood T cell repertoires in COVID-19. The wider study: PBMCs, B-cell-depleted T cells, or T cells were the source of the cDNA or gDNA that made up the material.

This CDR3 region has 17 residues. After removal of 4 bases from V and 4 bases from J, the junction contained 6 bases not matched to a gene. Germline CDR1 and CDR2: LGHDT and YNNKEL (reference sequence). TCRdb's table, derived via immunoSEQ multiplex PCR, lists solely in-frame clones and lacks some. The data show 250,000 to 350,000 clones, 75% to 90% seen once. This receptor was obtained from a woman aged 50 to 60 with COVID-19, enrolled during active disease. The V and J genes are TRBV3-1 (or the pseudogene TRBV3-2) and TRBJ2-2, with 13 nucleotides matching TRBD2. Sequencing used peripheral blood. For the CDR3, the DNA is TGTGCCAGCAGCCCTGGACTAGCGGGAGTCGTCACCGGGGAGCTGTTTTTT. It is translated as CASSPGLAGVVTGELFF.